This passage covers 13 T cell receptor beta chains from one sample sequenced in a study of cytomegalovirus exposure and HLA in healthy donors (dated 2017 in TCRdb). Library construction relied on the immunoSEQ multiplex PCR assay. For the multiplex PCR, a mixture combining 60 forward primers for TCR Vbeta segments and 13 reverse primers for TCR Jbeta segments was used. Here the immuneACCESS table is served through TCRdb, limited to in-frame sequences with V and J called. Missing clones are a known gap in these copies; in checked studies unresolved V genes cover under half, and the rest lacks a known reason. This sample lists 160,000 or so clones; 65% to 90% were detected once. Together, the top ten hold under 7.5% of the sample. Sequencing was performed on PBMCs. Receptor source: a man aged 50-59 years in good health and CMV-seropositive.

The chain uses TRBV19 and TRBJ1-4, with a possible D match to TRBD1 (5 bases). The ends were cut back, 7 bases at V and 7 bases at J, with 19 bases in the middle. Germline V gene sequence: CDR1 LNHDA, CDR2 SQIVND (reference sequence). The CDR3 is 15 amino acids. CDR3 DNA: TGTGCCAGTAATCCACGGGGGACGGTCGGTGAAAAACTGTTTTTT. Protein: CASNPRGTVGEKLFF.

This chain joins TRBV7-8 and TRBJ1-1; D gene unclear. The germline V and J ends were trimmed by 3 bases and 1 base, with 9 bases remaining between them. CDR1 is SGHVS and CDR2 is FQNEAQ in the germline V gene. The CDR3 runs to 14 residues. As DNA, the CDR3 is TGTGCCAGCAGCTTGTTGGCAGGGAACACTGAAGCTTTCTTT. Its translation is CASSLLAGNTEAFF. Using reference TRBV7-8 and TRBJ1-1 for the parts outside the CDR3, the full variable domain is GAGVSQSPRYKVAKRGQDVALRCDPISGHVSLFWYQQALGQGPEFLTYFQNEAQLDKSGLPSDRFFAERPEGSVSTLKIQRTQQEDSAVYLCASSLLAGNTEAFFGQGTRLTVV.

The chain couples TRBV19 to TRBJ1-5; D possibly corresponds to TRBD1 (6 bases). CDR3 length: 15 amino acids. Germline-derived CDR1 and CDR2 are LNHDA and SQIVND (reference sequence). Trimming shortened V by 3 bases and J by 3 bases, and 12 bases separated the two germline ends. This chain's CDR3 is CASSIGGTNNQPQHF. The CDR3 DNA is TGTGCCAGTAGTATCGGGGGGACAAACAATCAGCCCCAGCATTTT.

V usage is TRBV6-5 and J usage is TRBJ1-1; the D gene is possibly TRBD1 (6 bases). Germline V gene data show CDR1 as MNHEY and CDR2 as SVGAGI. The CDR3 contains 13 residues. V dropped 0 bases and J dropped 4 bases, with 6 bases sitting between them. For the CDR3, the DNA is TGTGCCAGCAGTTACTCGGGGGCCACTGAAGCTTTCTTT. Its translation: CASSYSGATEAFF.

As regards this clone: An end of the junction does not agree with germline; a read error may underlie this. This chain connects TRBV9 to TRBJ2-2; 8 bases agree with TRBD2. This CDR3 spans 13 amino acids. CDR1 and CDR2 from the germline V gene are SGDLS and YYNGEE. CDR3 DNA sequence: TGTGCCTCCGGGGGGGCGAATACCGGGGAGCTGTTTTTT. This gives the protein CASGGANTGELFF.

The J gene is TRBJ1-1, the V gene TRBV11-2; D is perhaps TRBD1 (5 bases). The V and J ends lost 7 bases and 4 bases respectively, with 16 bases between them. The CDR3 is 14 residues long. CDR1 and CDR2 (germline): SGHAT, FQNNGV. Here the CDR3 DNA reads TGTGCCAGCACTTACAGGACATCGGGCACTGAAGCTTTCTTT. Amino acids: CASTYRTSGTEAFF.

The chain is built from TRBV19 and TRBJ1-2; D is possibly TRBD1 (5 bases). The length of the CDR3 is 15 residues. Germline values: CDR1 LNHDA, CDR2 SQIVND (reference sequence). V lost 4 bases and J lost 8, with 20 bases in between. The CDR3 sequence: CASSTTGGGINGYTF. CDR3 in DNA: TGTGCCAGTAGTACCACCGGGGGGGGGATTAACGGCTACACCTTC.

The chain recombines TRBV5-8 with TRBJ2-1, with TRBD1 matching over 9 bases. Trimming at V came to 3 bases and at J to 2 bases, leaving 9 bases not matched to a gene. Germline CDR1 reads SGHTS; CDR2 reads YDEGEE. CDR3 length: 17 residues. The CDR3 coding sequence is TGTGCCAGCAGCTCCCTTAGACAGGGGGTGACCTACAATGAGCAGTTCTTC. Encoded protein: CASSSLRQGVTYNEQFF.

The chain recombines TRBV9 with TRBJ2-1, with TRBD2 identical over 9 bases. The CDR3 runs 13 residues. Per germline, CDR1 SGDLS and CDR2 YYNGEE. V dropped 4 bases and J dropped 14; count of bases not matched to a gene: 10. The CDR3 region is CASSLSGLAEKFF. Written as DNA, the CDR3 is TGTGCCAGCAGCCTATCGGGACTAGCCGAGAAGTTCTTC.

The chain carries TRBV11-2 and TRBJ2-2; TRBD1 matches at 8 bases. V lost 6 bases to trimming and J lost 3 bases; unmatched junction nucleotides: 3. CDR3 length: 14 amino acids. From germline, CDR1 is SGHAT and CDR2 FQNNGV. CDR3 in DNA: TGTGCCAGCAGGGGGACAGGCGACACCGGGGAGCTGTTTTTT. This encodes CASRGTGDTGELFF. Full variable domain (rest looked up from reference TRBV11-2 and TRBJ2-2): EAGVAQSPRYKIIEKRQSVAFWCNPISGHATLYWYQQILGQGPKLLIQFQNNGVVDDSQLPKDRFSAERLKGVDSTLKIQPAKLEDSAVYLCASRGTGDTGELFFGEGSRLTVL.

This chain joins TRBV25-1 and TRBJ1-2; weak D call: TRBD1 (5 bases). CDR1 is MGHDK and CDR2 is SYGVNS in the germline V gene. This CDR3 is built from 14 residues. Trimming stripped 6 bases from V and 5 bases from J, with 16 bases between. The CDR3 sequence is CASRGRGWGYGYTF. The CDR3 DNA follows: TGTGCCAGCAGAGGGAGGGGTTGGGGTTATGGCTACACCTTC.

The CDR3 DNA is TGTGCCAGCACTCCCCGGGGGGCGGGGGCTAGTACTGAAGCTTTCTTT. Protein product: CASTPRGAGASTEAFF. The chain joins TRBV6-6 to TRBJ1-1; tentative D call: TRBD1 (6 bases). Trimming shortened V by 7 bases and J by 5 bases, and 23 bases separated the two germline ends. Germline CDR1 MNHNY, CDR2 SVGAGI (reference sequence). The CDR3 extends over 16 amino acids.

V usage is TRBV28 and J usage is TRBJ2-5, with TRBD1 matching 9 bases. V trimming: 2 bases; J trimming: 5 bases; junction bases outside the gene matches: 9. This CDR3 has 16 residues. The germline V gene encodes CDR1 MDHEN and CDR2 SYDVKM. CDR3 DNA: TGTGCCAGCAGTTTAGAAAGGACAGGGGTACGTGAGACCCAGTACTTC. Translated: CASSLERTGVRETQYF.